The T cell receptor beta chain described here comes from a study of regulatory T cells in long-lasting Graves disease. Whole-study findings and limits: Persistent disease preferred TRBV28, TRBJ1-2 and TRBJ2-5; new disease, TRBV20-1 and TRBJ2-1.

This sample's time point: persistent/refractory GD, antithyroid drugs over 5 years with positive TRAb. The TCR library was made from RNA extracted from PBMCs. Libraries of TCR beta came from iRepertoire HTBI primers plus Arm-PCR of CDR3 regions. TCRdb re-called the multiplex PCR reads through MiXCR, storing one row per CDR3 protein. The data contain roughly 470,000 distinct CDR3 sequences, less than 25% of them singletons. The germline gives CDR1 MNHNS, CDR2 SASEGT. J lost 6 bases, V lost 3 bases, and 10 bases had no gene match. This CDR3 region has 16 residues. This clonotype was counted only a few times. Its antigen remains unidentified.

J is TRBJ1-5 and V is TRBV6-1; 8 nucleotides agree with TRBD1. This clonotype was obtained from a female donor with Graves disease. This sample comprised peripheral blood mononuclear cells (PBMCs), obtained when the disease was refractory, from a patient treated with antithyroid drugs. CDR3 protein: CASSETRAGGSQPQHF. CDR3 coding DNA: TGTGCCAGCAGTGAGACGCGGGCAGGGGGCAGTCAGCCCCAGCATTTT.